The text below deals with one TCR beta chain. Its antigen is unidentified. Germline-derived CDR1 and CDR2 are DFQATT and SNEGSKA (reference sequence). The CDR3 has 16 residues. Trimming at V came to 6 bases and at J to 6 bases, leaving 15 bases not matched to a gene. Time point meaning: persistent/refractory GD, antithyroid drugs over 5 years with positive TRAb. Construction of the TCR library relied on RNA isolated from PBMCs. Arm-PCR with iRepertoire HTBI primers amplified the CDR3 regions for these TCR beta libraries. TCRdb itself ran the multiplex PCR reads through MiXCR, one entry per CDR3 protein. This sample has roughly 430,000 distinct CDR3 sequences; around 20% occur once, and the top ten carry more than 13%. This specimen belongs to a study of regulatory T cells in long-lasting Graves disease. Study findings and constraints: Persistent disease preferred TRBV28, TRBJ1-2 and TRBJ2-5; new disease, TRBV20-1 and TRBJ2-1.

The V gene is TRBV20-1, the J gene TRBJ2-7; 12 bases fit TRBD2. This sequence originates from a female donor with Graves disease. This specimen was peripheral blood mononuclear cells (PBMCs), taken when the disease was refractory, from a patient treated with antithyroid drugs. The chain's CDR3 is CSALPPGLAGTLEQYF. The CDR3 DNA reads TGCAGTGCCCTGCCCCCTGGACTAGCGGGAACTCTCGAGCAGTACTTC.